This T cell receptor (beta chain) was observed in a study of T cells in women clearing cervical HPV infection (dated 2018 in TCRdb). For the study in its entirety: The cases were about 25 women with histologically confirmed HPV16-related CIN3 or worse, and 2 of these cases were invasive cancers. Since only a few of the women had HLA typing available, the possibility that HLA type was acting as a confounder could not be ruled out. The roughly 25 controls were women who cleared a single incident HPV16 infection within 12 months without developing precancer or cancer. Median age was 34 years in cases versus over 37 in controls, and baseline characteristics did not differ significantly. As quality controls, five blinded duplicates were added to each group, bringing the total to roughly 60 samples made up of about 50 participants and ten or so replicates. This exploratory proof-of-principle case-control study, nested within the Guanacaste HPV Natural History Study in Costa Rica, compared TCR repertoires among women with different cervical HPV16 outcomes. For cases, a median interval of approximately 150 days, with an interquartile range of about 90 to 210 days, was observed between lesion detection and blood sampling. Case blood was taken at the visit when the lesion was first identified, whereas control blood was taken when infection was no longer detected. In the parent cohort, some 10,000 women aged 18 or older were enrolled in Guanacaste, Costa Rica, during about 1992 to 1995 and were followed for seven years. Cases and controls were matched on age within five years and on year of sample collection. Broad study findings and their caveats: Random forest classifiers combining richness and V gene abundances distinguished cases from controls with an estimated AUC of roughly 0.81. Because of the cross-sectional design, the study could not determine whether the associations came before infection or resulted from infection, and neither effector/memory subsets nor HPV-specific T cells were isolated. Significantly higher TCR repertoire richness was observed in CIN3+ cases than in controls across sequencing depths, whereas no difference in evenness was found. Because T-cell numbers per sample were unknown, differences in richness could reflect varying T-cell content rather than repertoire biology.

Every participant had a single incident cervical HPV16 infection, and prevalent HPV16 infections were excluded. Cervical HPV DNA was detected with MY09/MY11 PCR, and genotyping was done by dot-blot hybridization. Under 17 mL of heparinized blood was centrifuged, after which the buffy coat was aliquoted, frozen at -30 degrees C, and then stored at -80 degrees C. QIAGEN kits were used to extract genomic DNA from buffy coat specimens. Of note for this clone: Its binding antigen is unknown.

Using the immunoSEQ assay, multiplex PCR amplified TCR beta CDR3 regions from an average of approximately 1.1 ug of genomic DNA per sample. To correct primer bias, the assay used a complete synthetic TCR repertoire to set an amplification baseline. The amplicons were sequenced using the Illumina platform. In the paper's pipeline: Error correction of the sequences involved clustering with frequency ratios plus a modified nearest-neighbor algorithm, after which the sequences were analyzed in the immunoSEQ Analyzer using IMGT gene definitions. At each rarefaction depth, TCR richness and evenness were averaged over 20 rarefaction repeats, and samples with fewer sequences than the depth were excluded. Wilcoxon rank sum tests with FDR correction were used to compare relative abundances of V, D and J genes between the groups. An intraclass correlation of roughly 96% for TCR richness and an average of about 77% across 65 or so gene segments were obtained from the blinded duplicates. TCRdb stores this immuneACCESS table with in-frame sequences only. Part of the clones is absent; in the studies checked, under half of the shortfall reflects unresolved V genes, and no reason is known for the rest. The V and J calls and the clone size are those of that table, but D and trimming were determined from the DNA. The data table for this sample lists around 30,000 clones. 3.1% of the sample comes from the top ten.

The source of this sequence is a woman between 18 and 69 years old with a cervical HPV16 infection that either progressed to CIN3+ or cleared (not recorded which). The specimen was blood buffy coat.

The encoded CDR3 is CSASGGAQETQYF. The part of the CDR3 DNA that was read is TGCAGTGCTTCCGGGGGGGCTCAAGAGACC. Recombination connected TRBV20-1 to TRBJ2-5; 8 middle bases align to TRBD2. The read halts 3 residues ahead of the CDR3 end, with the missing end drawn from the germline J gene. V is pruned by 5 bases and J by 2 bases, leaving 4 bases of the junction without a gene match. The CDR3 starts with the cysteine, ends with the phenylalanine, and has 13 residues. The DNA has 30 bases, all within the CDR3, and is read from base 1. CDR1 is given as DFQATT and CDR2 as SNEGSKA, both from the germline V gene (reference sequence).